This T cell receptor beta chain was retrieved from a study of human T cells and chemical hapten exposure. Study at large: TCR yields per sample varied mostly from small pooled library volume differences. Study-wide results and caveats: The number of TCRs above 1 in 1000 frequency did not change after DPC sensitization.

For the library, individual cDNA molecules each received unique molecular identifiers. TCRdb called the RACE reads again in MiXCR, with one record for every CDR3 protein. Of roughly 130,000 distinct CDR3 sequences listed, about 8.2% are singletons. The sample holds a few counts of this clonotype. Its matching antigen is unknown. The CDR3 spans 17 residues. The germline V gene encodes CDR1 MNHNY and CDR2 SVGAGI (reference sequence). V was cut by 8 bases and J by 9 bases, with 26 bases left in between. The sample's time point: healthy volunteer bleed at 2 weeks. It was from unfractionated whole blood that total RNA was extracted.

This TCR derives from a male donor in good health. Some clones in this sample may be carry-over from other donors' samples. The sample comprised whole blood. The chain employs TRBV6-6 and TRBJ1-6; maybe TRBD1 (5 bases). The CDR3 bases are TGTGCCAGCCTTAAAGGCCAGGGATCTGGCATGCTTTCACCCCTCCACTTT. As protein: CASLKGQGSGMLSPLHF.